This entry features one T cell receptor (beta chain) sequence. The record originates from a study of blood T cell repertoires in COVID-19. At the level of the study: Whether acute or convalescent, the COVID-19 samples came from the United States, Italy and Spain. Sample material is recorded as cDNA or gDNA derived from T cells, B-cell-depleted T cells, or PBMCs.

The germline V gene encodes CDR1 MGHDK and CDR2 SYGVNS. The CDR3 is made up of 17 amino acids. V was trimmed by 6 bases and J by 6 bases, leaving 26 bases between them. Produced via immunoSEQ multiplex PCR; TCRdb's table is partial and in-frame only. The sample lists around 250,000 clones; roughly 85% were seen once. The chain couples TRBV25-1 to TRBJ1-1; a weak D match, TRBD1 (5 bases). The clonotype was recovered from a man aged 50 to 59 with active or convalescent COVID-19. The specimen sequenced was peripheral blood. In DNA form, the CDR3 reads TGTGCCAGCAGCCCGGGGGGGGTCCCAAAGCGGGGATCTGAAGCTTTCTTT. Encoded protein: CASSPGGVPKRGSEAFF.